Listed here is a single TCR beta chain. Its antigen is unknown. Sequencing was performed with immunoSEQ multiplex PCR; in TCRdb, only in-frame clones are kept and a portion is missing. The table shows fewer than 20,000 clones, with about nine tenths occurring only once. These data come from a study of T cells in localized non-small cell lung cancer. Study-wide results and limits: Heterogeneity stays possible, as sequencing covered only one tumor region. Higher T cell density in the blood was associated with longer overall survival, whereas higher adjacent-lung clonality associated with shorter survival. Across samples, adjacent lung featured a median roughly 60 of the top 100 tumor clones. Clonality peaked in uninvolved adjacent lung rather than tumor.

The length of the CDR3 is 12 residues. Trimming removed 2 bases at V and 7 bases at J, with 5 bases between. Germline V gene data show CDR1 as MNHNY and CDR2 as SVGAGI (reference sequence). The input for sequencing was peripheral blood, taken before any cancer treatment. This chain connects TRBV6-6 to TRBJ1-4; D is ambiguous. This clonotype originated in a man aged 40-75 years with stage I lung adenocarcinoma. CDR3 sequence: CASSYGSEKLFF. CDR3 coding DNA: TGTGCCAGCAGTTACGGGTCTGAAAAACTGTTTTTT.